This T cell receptor (beta chain) was sequenced during a study of CD8 T cell repertoires and HIV-1 epitope variants. Study summary: Each of Twenty-five Gag and Nef epitope peptides stimulated a separate culture.

This clone turned up a few times. The table came from immunoSEQ multiplex PCR; TCRdb's copy has only in-frame clones and leaves some out. The data contain some 87,000 clones, 70% to 75% of them seen just once; the ten biggest clones take up roughly 24%. This CDR3 has 17 amino acids. Germline lookup yields CDR1 SGHTA and CDR2 FQGTGA. V lost 5 bases, J lost 1 base, and 4 bases stayed unmatched. The TCR originated in a male donor with HIV. The sequencing sample was made of uncultured baseline CD8+ T cells from peripheral blood mononuclear cells (PBMCs). V usage is TRBV7-3 and J usage is TRBJ2-3; 15 bases align to TRBD2. CDR3 bases: TGTGCCAGCAGCCTGGGACTAGCGGGGGGAGGCACAGATACGCAGTATTTT. Its translation is CASSLGLAGGGTDTQYF.